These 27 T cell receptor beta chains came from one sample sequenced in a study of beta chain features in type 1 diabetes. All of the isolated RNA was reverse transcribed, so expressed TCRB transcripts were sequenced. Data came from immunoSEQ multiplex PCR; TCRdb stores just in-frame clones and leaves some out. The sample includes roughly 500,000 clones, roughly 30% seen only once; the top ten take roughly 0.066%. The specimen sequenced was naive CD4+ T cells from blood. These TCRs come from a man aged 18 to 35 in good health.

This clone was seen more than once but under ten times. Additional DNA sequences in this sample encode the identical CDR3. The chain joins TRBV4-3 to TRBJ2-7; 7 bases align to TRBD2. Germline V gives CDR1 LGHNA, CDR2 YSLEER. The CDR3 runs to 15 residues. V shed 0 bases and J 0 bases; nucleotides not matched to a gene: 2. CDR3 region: CASSQDRGSSYEQYF. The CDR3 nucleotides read TGCGCCAGCAGCCAAGATCGCGGGAGCTCCTACGAGCAGTACTTC.

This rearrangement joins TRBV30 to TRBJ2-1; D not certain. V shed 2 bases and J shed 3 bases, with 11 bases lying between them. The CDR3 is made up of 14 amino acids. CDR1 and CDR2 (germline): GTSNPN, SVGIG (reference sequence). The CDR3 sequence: CAWSLVSFYNEQFF. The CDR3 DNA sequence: TGTGCCTGGAGTTTGGTGTCCTTCTACAATGAGCAGTTCTTC.

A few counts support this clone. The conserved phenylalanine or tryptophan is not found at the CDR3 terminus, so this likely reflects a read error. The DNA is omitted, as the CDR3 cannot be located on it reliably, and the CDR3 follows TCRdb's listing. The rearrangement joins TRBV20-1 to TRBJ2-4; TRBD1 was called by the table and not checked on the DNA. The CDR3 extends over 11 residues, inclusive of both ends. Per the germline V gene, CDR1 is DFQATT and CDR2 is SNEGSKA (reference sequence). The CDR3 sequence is CSANADRATYL.

DNA of the CDR3: TGTGCCAGCAGCCCCTACGGGCGCGAGCAGTACTTC. It encodes CASSPYGREQYF. This chain links TRBV7-2 with TRBJ2-7; D not certain. The CDR3 length is 12 residues. V lost 5 bases to trimming and J lost 6 bases, with 11 bases between them. Germline lookup yields CDR1 SGHTA and CDR2 FQGNSA.

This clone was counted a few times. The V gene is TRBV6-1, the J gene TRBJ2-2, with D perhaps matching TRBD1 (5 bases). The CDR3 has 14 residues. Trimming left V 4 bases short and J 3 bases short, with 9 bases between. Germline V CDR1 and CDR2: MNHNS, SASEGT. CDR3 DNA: TGTGCCAGCAGTGGGTGGGGCTACACCGGGGAGCTGTTTTTT. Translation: CASSGWGYTGELFF.

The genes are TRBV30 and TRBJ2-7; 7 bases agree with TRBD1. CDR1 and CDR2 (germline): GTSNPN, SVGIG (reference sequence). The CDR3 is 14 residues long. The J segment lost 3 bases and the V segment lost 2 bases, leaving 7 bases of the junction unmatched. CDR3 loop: CAWSPGTEGYEQYF. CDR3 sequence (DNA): TGTGCCTGGAGTCCCGGGACAGAGGGCTACGAGCAGTACTTC.

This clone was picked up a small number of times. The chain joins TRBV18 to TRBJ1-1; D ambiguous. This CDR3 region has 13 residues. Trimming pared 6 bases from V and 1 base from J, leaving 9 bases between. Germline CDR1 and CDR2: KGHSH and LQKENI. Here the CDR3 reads CASSLDWNTEAFF. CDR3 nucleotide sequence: TGTGCCAGCTCCCTAGACTGGAACACTGAAGCTTTCTTT.

The CDR3 DNA follows: TGTGCCAGCAGCCTATCCCGACTAGCGGGAGGTTCTTGGTCCTACGAGCAGTACTTC. This gives the protein CASSLSRLAGGSWSYEQYF. The rearrangement joins TRBV28 to TRBJ2-7; TRBD2 aligns across 13 bases. V was pared by 6 bases and J by 1 base, with 15 bases of the junction left unmatched. CDR3 length equals 19 residues. Germline V CDR1 and CDR2: MDHEN, SYDVKM. The full variable domain, rest sourced from reference TRBV28 and TRBJ2-7, is DVKVTQSSRYLVKRTGEKVFLECVQDMDHENMFWYRQDPGLGLRLIYFSYDVKMKEKGDIPEGYSVSREKKERFSLILESASTNQTSMYLCASSLSRLAGGSWSYEQYFGPGTRLTVT.

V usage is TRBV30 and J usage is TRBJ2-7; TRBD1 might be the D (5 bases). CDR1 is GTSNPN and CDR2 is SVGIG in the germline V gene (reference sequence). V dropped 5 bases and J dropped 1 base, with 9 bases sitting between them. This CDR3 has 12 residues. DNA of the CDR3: TGTGCCTGGGGGGCGGCTTCCTACGAGCAGTACTTC. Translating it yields CAWGAASYEQYF.

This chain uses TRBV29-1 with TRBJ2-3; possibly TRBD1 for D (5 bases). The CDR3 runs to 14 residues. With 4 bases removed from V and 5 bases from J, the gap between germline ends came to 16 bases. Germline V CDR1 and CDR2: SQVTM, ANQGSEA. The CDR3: CSVVFQGLKDTQYF. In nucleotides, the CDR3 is TGCAGCGTTGTTTTTCAGGGATTGAAAGATACGCAGTATTTT.

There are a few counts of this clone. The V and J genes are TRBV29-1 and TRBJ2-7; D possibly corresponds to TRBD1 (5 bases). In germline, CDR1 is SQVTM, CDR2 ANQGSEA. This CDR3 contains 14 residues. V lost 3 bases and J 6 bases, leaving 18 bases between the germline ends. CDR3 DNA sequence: TGCAGCGTTGAGAAGGGGCAGGGATTGCGCGAGCAGTACTTC. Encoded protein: CSVEKGQGLREQYF.

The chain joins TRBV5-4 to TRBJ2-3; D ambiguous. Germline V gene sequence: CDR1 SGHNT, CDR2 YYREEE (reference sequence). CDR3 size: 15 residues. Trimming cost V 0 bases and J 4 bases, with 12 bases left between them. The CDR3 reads CASSLANIYPDTQYF. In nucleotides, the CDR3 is TGTGCCAGCAGCTTGGCCAATATCTACCCAGATACGCAGTATTTT.

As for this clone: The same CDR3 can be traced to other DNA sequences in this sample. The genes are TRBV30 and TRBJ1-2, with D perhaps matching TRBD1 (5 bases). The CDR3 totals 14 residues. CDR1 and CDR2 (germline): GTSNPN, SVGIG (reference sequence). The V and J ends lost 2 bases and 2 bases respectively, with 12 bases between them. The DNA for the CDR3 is TGTGCCTGGAGTAGGGACCGAGAAAACTATGGCTACACCTTC. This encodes CAWSRDRENYGYTF.

The CDR3 sequence: CASSYRGGYTF. The CDR3 DNA reads as TGTGCCAGCAGCTACAGGGGAGGCTACACCTTC. The V and J genes are TRBV7-9 and TRBJ1-2; TRBD1 matches at 7 bases. Germline lookup yields CDR1 SEHNR and CDR2 FQNEAQ (reference sequence). J was trimmed by 8 bases and V by 4 bases; bases with no gene match: 1. This CDR3 has 11 amino acids.

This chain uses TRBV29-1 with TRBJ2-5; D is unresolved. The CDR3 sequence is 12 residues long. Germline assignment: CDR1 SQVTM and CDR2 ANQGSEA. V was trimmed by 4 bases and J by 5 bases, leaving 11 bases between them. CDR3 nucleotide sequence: TGCAGCGTTGCCCGGACCAGTGAGACCCAGTACTTC. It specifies CSVARTSETQYF.

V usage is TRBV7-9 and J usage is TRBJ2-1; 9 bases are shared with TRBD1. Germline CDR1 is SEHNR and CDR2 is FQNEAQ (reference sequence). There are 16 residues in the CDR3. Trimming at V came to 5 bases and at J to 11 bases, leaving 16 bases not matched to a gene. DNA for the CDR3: TGTGCCAGCAGCCCCCTCGGGACAGGGTCAGGAATAAAGCAGTTCTTC. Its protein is CASSPLGTGSGIKQFF.

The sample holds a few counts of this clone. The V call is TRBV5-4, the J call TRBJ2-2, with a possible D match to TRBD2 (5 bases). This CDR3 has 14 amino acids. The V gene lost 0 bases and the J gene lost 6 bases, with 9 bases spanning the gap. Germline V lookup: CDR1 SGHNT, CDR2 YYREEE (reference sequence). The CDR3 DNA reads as TGTGCCAGCAGCTTGGAACTAGTCCCCGGGGAGCTGTTTTTT. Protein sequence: CASSLELVPGELFF.

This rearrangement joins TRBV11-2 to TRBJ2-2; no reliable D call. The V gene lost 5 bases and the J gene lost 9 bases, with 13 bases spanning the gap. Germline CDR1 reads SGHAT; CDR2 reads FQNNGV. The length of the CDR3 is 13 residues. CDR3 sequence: CASSPDPFRELFF. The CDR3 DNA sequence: TGTGCCAGCAGCCCCGATCCCTTCCGGGAGCTGTTTTTT.

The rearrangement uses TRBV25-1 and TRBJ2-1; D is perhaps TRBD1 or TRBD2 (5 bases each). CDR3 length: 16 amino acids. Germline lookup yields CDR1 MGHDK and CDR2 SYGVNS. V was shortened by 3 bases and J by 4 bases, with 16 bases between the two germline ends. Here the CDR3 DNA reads TGTGCCAGCAGTGACCCGGGACCACTCTCATACAATGAGCAGTTCTTC. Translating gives CASSDPGPLSYNEQFF.

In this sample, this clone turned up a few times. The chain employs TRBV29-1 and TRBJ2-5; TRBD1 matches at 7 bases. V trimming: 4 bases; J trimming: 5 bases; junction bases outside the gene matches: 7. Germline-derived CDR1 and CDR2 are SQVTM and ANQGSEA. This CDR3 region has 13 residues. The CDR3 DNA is TGCAGCGTTGCTAGGGGGCGAGGGGAGACCCAGTACTTC. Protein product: CSVARGRGETQYF.

The CDR3 reads CASSLFLAGGTGELFF. In DNA form, the CDR3 reads TGTGCCAGCAGTTTATTCCTAGCGGGAGGAACCGGGGAGCTGTTTTTT. This sequence joins TRBV27 and TRBJ2-2; 11 positions agree with TRBD2. V shed 1 base and J 5 bases; nucleotides not matched to a gene: 3. The CDR3 has 16 amino acids. The V gene's germline CDR1 is MNHEY and CDR2 SMNVEV (reference sequence).

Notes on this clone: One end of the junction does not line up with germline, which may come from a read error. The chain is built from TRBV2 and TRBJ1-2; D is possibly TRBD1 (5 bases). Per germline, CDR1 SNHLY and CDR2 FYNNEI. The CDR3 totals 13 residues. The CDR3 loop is CASREGGVDGYTF. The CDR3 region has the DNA TGTGCCAGCAGGGAAGGAGGGGTAGATGGCTACACCTTC.

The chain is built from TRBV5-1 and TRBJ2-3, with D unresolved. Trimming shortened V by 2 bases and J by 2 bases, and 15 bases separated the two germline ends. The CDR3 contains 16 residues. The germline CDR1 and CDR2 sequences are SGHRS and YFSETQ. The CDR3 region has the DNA TGCGCCAGCAGCTTCGGGTCGTCACTCCTCACAGATACGCAGTATTTT. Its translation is CASSFGSSLLTDTQYF. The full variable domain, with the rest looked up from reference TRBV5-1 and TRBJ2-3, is KAGVTQTPRYLIKTRGQQVTLSCSPISGHRSVSWYQQTPGQGLQFLFEYFSETQRNKGNFPGRFSGRQFSNSRSEMNVSTLELGDSALYLCASSFGSSLLTDTQYFGPGTRLTVL.

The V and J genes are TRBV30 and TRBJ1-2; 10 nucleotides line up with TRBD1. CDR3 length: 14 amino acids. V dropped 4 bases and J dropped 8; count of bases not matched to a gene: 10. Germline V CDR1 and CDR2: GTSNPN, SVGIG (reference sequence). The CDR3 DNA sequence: TGTGCCTGGACAGACTTCGGACAGGGGGAAGGCTACACCTTC. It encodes CAWTDFGQGEGYTF.

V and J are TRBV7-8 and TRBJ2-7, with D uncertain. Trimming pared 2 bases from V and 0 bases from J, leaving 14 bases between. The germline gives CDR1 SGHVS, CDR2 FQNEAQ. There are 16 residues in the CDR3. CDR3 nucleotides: TGTGCCAGCAGCTTACTTGTCGGAACCCTCTCCTACGAGCAGTACTTC. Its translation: CASSLLVGTLSYEQYF.

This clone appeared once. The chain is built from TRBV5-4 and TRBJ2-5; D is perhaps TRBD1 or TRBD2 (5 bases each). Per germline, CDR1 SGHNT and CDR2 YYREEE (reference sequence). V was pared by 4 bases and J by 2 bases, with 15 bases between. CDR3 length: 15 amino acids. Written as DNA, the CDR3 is TGTGCCAGCAGCACGGGTCGGGACGGTCAAGAGACCCAGTACTTC. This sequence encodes CASSTGRDGQETQYF.

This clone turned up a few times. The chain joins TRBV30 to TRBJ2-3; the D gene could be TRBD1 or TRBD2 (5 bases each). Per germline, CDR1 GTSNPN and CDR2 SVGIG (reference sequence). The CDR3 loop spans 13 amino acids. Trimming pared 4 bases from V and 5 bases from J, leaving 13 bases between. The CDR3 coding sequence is TGTGCCTGGAAAGGGACCCGCCGAGATACGCAGTATTTT. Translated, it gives CAWKGTRRDTQYF.